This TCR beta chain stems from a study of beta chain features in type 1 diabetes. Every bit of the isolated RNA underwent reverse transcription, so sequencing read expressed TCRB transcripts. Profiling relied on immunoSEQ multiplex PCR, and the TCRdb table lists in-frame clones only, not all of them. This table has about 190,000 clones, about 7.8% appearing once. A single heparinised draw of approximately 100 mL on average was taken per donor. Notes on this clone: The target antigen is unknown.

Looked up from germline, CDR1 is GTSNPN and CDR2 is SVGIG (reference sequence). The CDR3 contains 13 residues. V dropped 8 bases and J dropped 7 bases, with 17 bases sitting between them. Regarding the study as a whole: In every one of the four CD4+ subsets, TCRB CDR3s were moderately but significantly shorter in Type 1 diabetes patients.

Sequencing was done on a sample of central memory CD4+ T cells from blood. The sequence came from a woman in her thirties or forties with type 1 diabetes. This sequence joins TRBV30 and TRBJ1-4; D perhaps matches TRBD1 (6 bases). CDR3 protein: CAHTGGAAEKLFF. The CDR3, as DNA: TGTGCCCACACCGGGGGGGCGGCTGAAAAACTGTTTTTT.